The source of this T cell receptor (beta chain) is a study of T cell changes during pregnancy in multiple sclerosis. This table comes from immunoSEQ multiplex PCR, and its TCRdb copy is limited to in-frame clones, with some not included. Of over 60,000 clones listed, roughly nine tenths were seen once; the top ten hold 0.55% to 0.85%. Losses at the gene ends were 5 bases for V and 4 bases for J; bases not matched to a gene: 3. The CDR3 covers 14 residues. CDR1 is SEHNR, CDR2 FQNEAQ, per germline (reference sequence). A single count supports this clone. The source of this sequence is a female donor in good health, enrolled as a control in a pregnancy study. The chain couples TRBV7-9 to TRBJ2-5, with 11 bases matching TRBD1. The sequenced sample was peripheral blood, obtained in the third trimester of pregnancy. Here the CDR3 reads CASSGTGGGETQYF. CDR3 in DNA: TGTGCCAGCAGCGGGACAGGGGGGGGAGAGACCCAGTACTTC. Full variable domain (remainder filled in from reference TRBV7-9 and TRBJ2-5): DTGVSQNPRHKITKRGQNVTFRCDPISEHNRLYWYRQTLGQGPEFLTYFQNEAQLEKSRLLSDRFSAERPKGSFSTLEIQRTEQGDSAMYLCASSGTGGGETQYFGPGTRLLVL.